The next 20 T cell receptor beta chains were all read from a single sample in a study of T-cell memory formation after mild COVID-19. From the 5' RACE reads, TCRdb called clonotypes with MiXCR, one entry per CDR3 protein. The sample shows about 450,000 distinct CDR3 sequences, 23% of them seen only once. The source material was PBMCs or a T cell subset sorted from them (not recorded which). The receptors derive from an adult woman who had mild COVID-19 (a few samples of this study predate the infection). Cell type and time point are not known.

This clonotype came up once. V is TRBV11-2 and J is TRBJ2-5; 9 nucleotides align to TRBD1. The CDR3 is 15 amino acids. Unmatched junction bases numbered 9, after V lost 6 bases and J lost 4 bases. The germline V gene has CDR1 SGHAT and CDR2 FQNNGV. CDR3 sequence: CASSNYRGRGETQYF. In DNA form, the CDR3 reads TGTGCCAGCAGTAACTACAGGGGGCGAGGAGAGACCCAGTACTTC.

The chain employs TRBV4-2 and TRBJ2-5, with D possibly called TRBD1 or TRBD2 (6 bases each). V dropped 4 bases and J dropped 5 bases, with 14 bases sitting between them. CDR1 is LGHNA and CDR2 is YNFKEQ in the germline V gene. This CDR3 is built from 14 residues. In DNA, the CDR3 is TGTGCCAGCAGCCCCGAGGGGGGACGGGAGACCCAGTACTTC. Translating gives CASSPEGGRETQYF.

CDR3 region: CASRGQGTEAFF. The CDR3 coding sequence is TGTGCCAGCAGGGGACAGGGCACTGAAGCTTTCTTT. The chain recombines TRBV6-1 with TRBJ1-1; 9 positions agree with TRBD1. The V and J ends lost 6 bases and 4 bases, in that order; junction bases with no gene match: 0. CDR1 MNHNS and CDR2 SASEGT come from the germline V gene. This CDR3 is built from 12 residues.

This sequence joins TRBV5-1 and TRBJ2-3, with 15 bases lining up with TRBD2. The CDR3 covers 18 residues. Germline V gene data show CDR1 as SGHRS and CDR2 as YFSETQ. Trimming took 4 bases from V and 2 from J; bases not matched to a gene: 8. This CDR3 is CASSPEGLAGGTTDTQYF. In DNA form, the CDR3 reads TGCGCCAGCAGCCCCGAAGGACTAGCGGGGGGGACCACAGATACGCAGTATTTT.

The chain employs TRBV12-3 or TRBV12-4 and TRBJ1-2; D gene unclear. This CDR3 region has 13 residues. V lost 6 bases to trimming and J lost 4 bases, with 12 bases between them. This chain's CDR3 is CASSEVLGYGYTF. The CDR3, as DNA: TGTGCCAGCAGCGAGGTTCTCGGCTATGGCTACACCTTC.

The CDR3 region is CSARDDSGTHNEQFF. As DNA, the CDR3 is TGCAGTGCTAGAGATGATAGCGGGACTCACAATGAGCAGTTCTTC. The chain recombines TRBV20-1 with TRBJ2-1; 8 bases line up with TRBD2. The CDR3 is 15 residues long. CDR1 and CDR2 from the germline V gene are DFQATT and SNEGSKA (reference sequence). Trimming removed 0 bases from V and 5 bases from J; junction bases left unmatched: 6.

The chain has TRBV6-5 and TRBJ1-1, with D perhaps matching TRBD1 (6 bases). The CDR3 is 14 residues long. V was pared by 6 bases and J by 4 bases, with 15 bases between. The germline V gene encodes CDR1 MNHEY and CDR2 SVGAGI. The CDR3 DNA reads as TGTGCCAGCAGAACTTTGGAGACAGGCACTGAAGCTTTCTTT. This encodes CASRTLETGTEAFF.

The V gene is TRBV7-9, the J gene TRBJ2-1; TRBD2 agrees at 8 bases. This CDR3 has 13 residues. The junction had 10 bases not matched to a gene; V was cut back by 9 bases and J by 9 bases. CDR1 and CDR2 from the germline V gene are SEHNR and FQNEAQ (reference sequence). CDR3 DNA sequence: TGTGCCAGTCTCCCGGGACTAGAGGGTGAGCAGTTCTTC. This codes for CASLPGLEGEQFF.

The CDR3 DNA reads as TGCAGTGCTATACAGTACACCCTTAGCAATCAGCCCCAGCATTTT. It specifies CSAIQYTLSNQPQHF. The chain combines TRBV20-1 with TRBJ1-5; D is ambiguous. V was clipped by 4 bases and J by 0 bases, with 13 bases between them. CDR1 and CDR2 from the germline V gene are DFQATT and SNEGSKA (reference sequence). This CDR3 has 15 amino acids.

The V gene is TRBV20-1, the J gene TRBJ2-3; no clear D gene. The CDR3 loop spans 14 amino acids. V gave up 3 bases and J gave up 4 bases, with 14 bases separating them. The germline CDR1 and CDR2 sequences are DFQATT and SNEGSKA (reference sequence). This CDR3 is CSASLPKLSDTQYF. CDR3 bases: TGCAGTGCTAGTCTCCCAAAACTATCAGATACGCAGTATTTT.

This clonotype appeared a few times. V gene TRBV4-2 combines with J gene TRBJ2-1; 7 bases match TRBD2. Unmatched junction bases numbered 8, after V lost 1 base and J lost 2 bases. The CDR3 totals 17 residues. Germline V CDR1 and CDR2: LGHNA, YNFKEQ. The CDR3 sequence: CASSQGVRTSAYNEQFF. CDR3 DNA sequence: TGTGCCAGCAGCCAAGGGGTCCGGACTAGTGCCTACAATGAGCAGTTCTTC.

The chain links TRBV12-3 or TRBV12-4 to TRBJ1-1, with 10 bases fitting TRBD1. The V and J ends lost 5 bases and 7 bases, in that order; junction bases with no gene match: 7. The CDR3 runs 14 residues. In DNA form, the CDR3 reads TGTGCCAGCAGTCCGCGACAGGGGGCAAGTGAAGCTTTCTTT. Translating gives CASSPRQGASEAFF.

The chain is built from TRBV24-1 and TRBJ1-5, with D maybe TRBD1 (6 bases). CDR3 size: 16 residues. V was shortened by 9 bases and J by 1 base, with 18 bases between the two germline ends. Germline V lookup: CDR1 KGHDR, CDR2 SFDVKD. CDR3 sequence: CATGSGQKTSNQPQHF. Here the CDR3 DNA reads TGTGCCACCGGATCGGGACAAAAGACGAGCAATCAGCCCCAGCATTTT.

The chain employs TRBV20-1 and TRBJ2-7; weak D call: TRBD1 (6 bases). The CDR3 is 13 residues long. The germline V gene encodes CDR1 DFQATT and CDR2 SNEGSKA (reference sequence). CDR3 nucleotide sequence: TGCGGCCCACATGGACAGATACCCTACGAGCAGTACTTC. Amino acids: CGPHGQIPYEQYF.

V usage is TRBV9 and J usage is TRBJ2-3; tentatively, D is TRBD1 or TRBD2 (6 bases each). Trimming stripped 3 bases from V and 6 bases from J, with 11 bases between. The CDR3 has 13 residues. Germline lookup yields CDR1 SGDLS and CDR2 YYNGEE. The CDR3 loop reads CASSAPGADTQYF. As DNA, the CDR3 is TGTGCCAGCAGCGCTCCGGGGGCTGATACGCAGTATTTT. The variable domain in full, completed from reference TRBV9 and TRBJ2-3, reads DSGVTQTPKHLITATGQRVTLRCSPRSGDLSVYWYQQSLDQGLQFLIQYYNGEERAKGNILERFSAQQFPDLHSELNLSSLELGDSALYFCASSAPGADTQYFGPGTRLTVL.

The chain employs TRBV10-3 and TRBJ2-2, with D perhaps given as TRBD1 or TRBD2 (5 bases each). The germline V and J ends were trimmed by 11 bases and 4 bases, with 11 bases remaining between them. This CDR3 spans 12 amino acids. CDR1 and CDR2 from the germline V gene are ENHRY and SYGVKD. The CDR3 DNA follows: TGTGCCGCCGGGACCTTCACCGGGGAGCTGTTTTTT. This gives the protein CAAGTFTGELFF.

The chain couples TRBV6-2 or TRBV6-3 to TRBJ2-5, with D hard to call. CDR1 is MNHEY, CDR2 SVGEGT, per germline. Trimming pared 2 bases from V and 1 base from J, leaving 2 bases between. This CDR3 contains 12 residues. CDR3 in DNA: TGTGCCAGCAGTTACGGCCAAGAGACCCAGTACTTC. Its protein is CASSYGQETQYF.

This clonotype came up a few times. The CDR3 protein is CASSPGLADVYEQYF. The CDR3 nucleotides read TGTGCCAGCTCACCGGGACTAGCGGATGTCTACGAGCAGTACTTC. The rearrangement joins TRBV18 to TRBJ2-7; 11 bases match TRBD2. The V gene end was trimmed by 3 bases and the J gene end by 3 bases; junction bases not matched to a gene: 4. Germline V gene sequence: CDR1 KGHSH, CDR2 LQKENI. The CDR3 has 15 residues.

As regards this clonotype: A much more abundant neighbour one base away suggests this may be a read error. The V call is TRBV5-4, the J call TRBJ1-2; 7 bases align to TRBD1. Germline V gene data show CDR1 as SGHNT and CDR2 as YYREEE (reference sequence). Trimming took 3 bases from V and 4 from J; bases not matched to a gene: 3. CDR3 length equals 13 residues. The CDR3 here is CASSSTGIYGYTF. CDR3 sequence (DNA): TGTGCCAGCAGCTCGACAGGGATCTATGGCTACACCTTC. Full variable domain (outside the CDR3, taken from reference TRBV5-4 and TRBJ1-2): ETGVTQSPTHLIKTRGQQVTLRCSSQSGHNTVSWYQQALGQGPQFIFQYYREEENGRGNFPPRFSGLQFPNYSSELNVNALELDDSALYLCASSSTGIYGYTFGSGTRLTVV.

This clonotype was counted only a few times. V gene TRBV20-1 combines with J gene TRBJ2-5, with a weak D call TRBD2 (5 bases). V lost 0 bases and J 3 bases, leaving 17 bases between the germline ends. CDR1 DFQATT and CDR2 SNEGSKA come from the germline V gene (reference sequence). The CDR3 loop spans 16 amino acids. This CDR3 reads CSARDNPWTEEETQYF. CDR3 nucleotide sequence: TGCAGTGCTAGAGATAATCCCTGGACTGAAGAAGAGACCCAGTACTTC.